These 20 T cell receptor beta chains were all obtained from the same sample, sequenced in a study of shared clonotypes between healthy human individuals. Measured with immunoSEQ multiplex PCR; TCRdb has only the in-frame clones, and not every one. The data contain 2 million or so clones, 95% of them seen just once; the ten biggest clones take up 0.13%. Specimen: naive CD4+ T cells sorted from blood. Subset reported: CD45RA+ positively selected. The receptors shown here come from a man between 18 and 35 years old in good health.

Comment on this clone: Other DNA sequences of this sample code for an identical CDR3. V is TRBV18 and J is TRBJ2-2; unclear D gene. Deletions cut 2 bases from V and 3 bases from J, with 4 bases between. Germline-derived CDR1 and CDR2 are KGHSH and LQKENI. CDR3 length equals 13 residues. The CDR3 region has the DNA TGTGCCAGCTCACCAGGAGACACCGGGGAGCTGTTTTTT. This encodes CASSPGDTGELFF.

The genes are TRBV19 and TRBJ2-7, with TRBD1 identical over 9 bases. Germline trimming cut 5 bases from V and 3 bases from J; bases unmatched to any gene: 2. This CDR3 spans 13 amino acids. Germline V gene data show CDR1 as LNHDA and CDR2 as SQIVND (reference sequence). The CDR3 nucleotides read TGTGCCAGTAGTTGGGACAGGGACTACGAGCAGTACTTC. It codes for CASSWDRDYEQYF.

The chain combines TRBV5-4 with TRBJ2-4, with 7 bases lining up with TRBD1. Per the germline V gene, CDR1 is SGHNT and CDR2 is YYREEE (reference sequence). Unmatched junction bases numbered 8, after V lost 7 bases and J lost 7 bases. CDR3 length: 13 residues. The CDR3 DNA sequence: TGTGCCAGCTCCTCCGTACAGGGGAACATTCAGTACTTC. Protein product: CASSSVQGNIQYF.

This clone was picked up one time. The chain combines TRBV5-1 with TRBJ1-4, with a weak D call TRBD1 (5 bases). The V end was cut by 2 bases, the J end by 8 bases, with 16 bases between. In germline, CDR1 is SGHRS, CDR2 YFSETQ. The CDR3 is made up of 15 amino acids. This chain's CDR3 is CASSLSGLVGEKLFF. DNA of the CDR3: TGCGCCAGCAGCTTATCAGGGTTAGTGGGCGAAAAACTGTTTTTT.

The gene calls are TRBV19 and TRBJ1-2; 8 nucleotides line up with TRBD1. V lost 3 bases to trimming and J lost 6 bases; unmatched junction nucleotides: 6. The CDR3 length is 14 residues. Germline CDR1 and CDR2: LNHDA and SQIVND (reference sequence). The CDR3 nucleotides read TGTGCCAGTAGTATCTCAGGGGGCGGAGATGGCTACACCTTC. Translated: CASSISGGGDGYTF.

The V gene is TRBV18, the J gene TRBJ1-2, with D perhaps matching TRBD1 (6 bases). CDR1 is KGHSH and CDR2 is LQKENI in the germline V gene. Deletions cut 2 bases from V and 2 bases from J, with 15 bases between. The CDR3 covers 16 residues. The CDR3 region is CASSPNWDTRNYGYTF. The CDR3 DNA reads TGTGCCAGCTCACCAAACTGGGACACAAGGAACTATGGCTACACCTTC.

The genes are TRBV10-3 and TRBJ1-5; D possibly corresponds to TRBD1 (5 bases). The germline CDR1 and CDR2 sequences are ENHRY and SYGVKD. The CDR3 runs 14 residues. V shed 6 bases and J shed 0 bases, with 9 bases lying between them. The CDR3 DNA follows: TGTGCCATCAGGGACATTAATAGCAATCAGCCCCAGCATTTT. Protein sequence: CAIRDINSNQPQHF.

Comments on this clone: A much larger clone differs by one base, so this may be a read error. Other DNA variants within this sample encode the same CDR3. The gene calls are TRBV7-2 and TRBJ1-2, with D unresolved. Germline values: CDR1 SGHTA, CDR2 FQGNSA. CDR3 length: 12 residues. The V gene lost 1 base and the J gene lost 4 bases, with 4 bases spanning the gap. The CDR3 here is CASSLEGYGYTF. CDR3 sequence (DNA): TGTGCCAGCAGCTTAGAAGGCTATGGCTACACCTTC.

The rearrangement uses TRBV18 and TRBJ2-1; 11 bases line up with TRBD2. Per germline, CDR1 KGHSH and CDR2 LQKENI. The J segment lost 8 bases and the V segment lost 0 bases, leaving 6 bases of the junction unmatched. The CDR3 is made up of 16 amino acids. CDR3: CASSPPLLAGGHEQFF. The CDR3 region has the DNA TGTGCCAGCTCACCACCGCTCCTAGCGGGGGGCCATGAGCAGTTCTTC.

The rearrangement links TRBV9 to TRBJ1-1, with D unclear. The CDR3 contains 13 residues. Deletions cut 4 bases from V and 1 base from J, with 8 bases between. Germline V gene data show CDR1 as SGDLS and CDR2 as YYNGEE. DNA for the CDR3: TGTGCCAGCAGCCCTAGTCAGAACACTGAAGCTTTCTTT. Its translation: CASSPSQNTEAFF.

The DNA of the CDR3 is TGCGCCAGCAGCGGCGCGAGCGGTACCGGGGAGCTGTTTTTT. Translated: CASSGASGTGELFF. This rearrangement joins TRBV5-1 to TRBJ2-2, with a weak D call TRBD2 (5 bases). The CDR3 length is 14 residues. The germline V gene has CDR1 SGHRS and CDR2 YFSETQ. The V end was cut by 4 bases, the J end by 5 bases, with 12 bases between.

This sequence joins TRBV5-1 and TRBJ2-3; D not resolved. The CDR3 consists of 14 residues. The germline gives CDR1 SGHRS, CDR2 YFSETQ. Trimming cost V 2 bases and J 3 bases, with 10 bases left between them. The CDR3 DNA reads as TGCGCCAGCAGCTTTGGGTATGAGACAGATACGCAGTATTTT. It yields the protein CASSFGYETDTQYF. Combining the CDR3 with reference TRBV5-1 and TRBJ2-3 gives the whole variable domain KAGVTQTPRYLIKTRGQQVTLSCSPISGHRSVSWYQQTPGQGLQFLFEYFSETQRNKGNFPGRFSGRQFSNSRSEMNVSTLELGDSALYLCASSFGYETDTQYFGPGTRLTVL.

On this clone itself: This CDR3 is also generated by other DNA sequences in the sample. This sequence joins TRBV27 and TRBJ2-3; D is uncertain. Trimming stripped 4 bases from V and 0 bases from J, with 5 bases between. The CDR3 totals 13 residues. Looked up from germline, CDR1 is MNHEY and CDR2 is SMNVEV (reference sequence). The CDR3 DNA sequence: TGTGCCAGCAGTTCGTGGAGCACAGATACGCAGTATTTT. This codes for CASSSWSTDTQYF.

The rearrangement joins TRBV9 to TRBJ1-5; D is unresolved. Germline loops: CDR1 SGDLS, CDR2 YYNGEE. The CDR3 loop spans 11 amino acids. Trimming took off 7 bases at V and 6 bases at J, with 8 bases between the two ends. CDR3: CASGGVQPQHF. CDR3 DNA: TGTGCCAGCGGCGGGGTTCAGCCCCAGCATTTT.

This chain joins TRBV4-1 and TRBJ1-2; tentative D call: TRBD1 (5 bases). From germline, CDR1 is MGHRA and CDR2 YSYEKL. Trimming cost V 1 base and J 8 bases, with 14 bases left between them. The CDR3 spans 14 residues. CDR3 DNA sequence: TGCGCCAGCAGCCAAGGACCCGGGGGACGGGGCTACACCTTC. This codes for CASSQGPGGRGYTF.

This clone was seen just once. The chain recombines TRBV9 with TRBJ2-5; 8 bases fit TRBD1. CDR1 SGDLS and CDR2 YYNGEE come from the germline V gene. The CDR3 contains 15 residues. J lost 5 bases, V lost 5 bases, and 11 bases had no gene match. Here the CDR3 DNA reads TGTGCCAGCAGTGGACCCGGGACAGGTCGGGAGACCCAGTACTTC. This codes for CASSGPGTGRETQYF.

V is TRBV10-3 and J is TRBJ1-4; D is unresolved. Germline V lookup: CDR1 ENHRY, CDR2 SYGVKD. The CDR3 consists of 14 residues. Between the trimmed V and J ends, which lost 2 bases and 10 bases, there was a span of 14 bases. The CDR3, as DNA: TGTGCCATCAGTGAGGACTCTGTTAGTGGAAAACTGTTTTTT. This gives the protein CAISEDSVSGKLFF.

This chain joins TRBV19 and TRBJ2-1; 8 nucleotides agree with TRBD1. CDR1 is LNHDA and CDR2 is SQIVND in the germline V gene (reference sequence). The CDR3 consists of 14 residues. After removal of 3 bases from V and 8 bases from J, the junction contained 6 bases not matched to a gene. CDR3: CASSINQGAHEQFF. For the CDR3, the DNA is TGTGCCAGTAGTATTAATCAGGGGGCGCATGAGCAGTTCTTC.

On this clone: This may come from a read error, since a much larger clone is one base off. This chain links TRBV5-6 with TRBJ2-7; D gene uncertain. Germline CDR1 is SGHDT and CDR2 is YYEEEE. The CDR3 extends over 11 amino acids. CDR3 residues: CASSFSHEQYF. CDR3 DNA: TGTGCCAGCAGCTTCTCCCACGAGCAGTACTTC.

CDR3 nucleotides: TGTGCCAGCAGCTTAGCAGGGACAGGGGGGAACGAGCAGTACTTC. Its protein product is CASSLAGTGGNEQYF. This chain links TRBV7-9 with TRBJ2-7, with 11 positions matching TRBD1. In germline, CDR1 is SEHNR, CDR2 FQNEAQ (reference sequence). This CDR3 comprises 15 residues. V was clipped by 0 bases and J by 5 bases; unmatched bases: 3.